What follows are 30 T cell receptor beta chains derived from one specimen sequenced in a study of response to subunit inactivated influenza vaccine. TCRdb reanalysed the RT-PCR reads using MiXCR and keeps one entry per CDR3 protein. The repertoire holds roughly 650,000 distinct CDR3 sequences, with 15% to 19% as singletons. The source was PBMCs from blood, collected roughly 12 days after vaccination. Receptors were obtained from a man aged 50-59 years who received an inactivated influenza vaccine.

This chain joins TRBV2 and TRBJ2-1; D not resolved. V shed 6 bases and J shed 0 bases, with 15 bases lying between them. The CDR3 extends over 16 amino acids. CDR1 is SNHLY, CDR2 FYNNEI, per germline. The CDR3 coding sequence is TGTGCCAGCAGCCCAATGTACGTCAGCTCCTACAATGAGCAGTTCTTC. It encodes CASSPMYVSSYNEQFF.

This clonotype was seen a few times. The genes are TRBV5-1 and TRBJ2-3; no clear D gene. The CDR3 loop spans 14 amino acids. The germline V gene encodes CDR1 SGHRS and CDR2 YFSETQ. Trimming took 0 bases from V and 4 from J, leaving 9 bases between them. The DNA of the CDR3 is TGCGCCAGCAGCTTGGGACGACACCCAGATACGCAGTATTTT. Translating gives CASSLGRHPDTQYF.

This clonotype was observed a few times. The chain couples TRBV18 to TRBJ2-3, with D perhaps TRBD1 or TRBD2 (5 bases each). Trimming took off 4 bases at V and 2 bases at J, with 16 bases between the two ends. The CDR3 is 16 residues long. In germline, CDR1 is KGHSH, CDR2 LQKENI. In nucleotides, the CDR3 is TGTGCCAGCTCACAGTCCTCGTGGGGGACCACAGATACGCAGTATTTT. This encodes CASSQSSWGTTDTQYF.

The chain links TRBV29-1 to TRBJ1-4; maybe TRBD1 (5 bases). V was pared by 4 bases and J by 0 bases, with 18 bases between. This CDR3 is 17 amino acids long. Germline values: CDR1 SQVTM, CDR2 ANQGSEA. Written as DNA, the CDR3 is TGCAGCGTTGCTTTTTTGGGGCAGGGATCAACTAATGAAAAACTGTTTTTT. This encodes CSVAFLGQGSTNEKLFF.

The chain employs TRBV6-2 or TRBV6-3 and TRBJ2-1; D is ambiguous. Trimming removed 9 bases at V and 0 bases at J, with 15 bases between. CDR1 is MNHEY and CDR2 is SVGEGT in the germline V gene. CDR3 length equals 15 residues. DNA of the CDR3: TGTGCCAGTAAGGAAGGTCCGAGCTCCTACAATGAGCAGTTCTTC. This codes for CASKEGPSSYNEQFF.

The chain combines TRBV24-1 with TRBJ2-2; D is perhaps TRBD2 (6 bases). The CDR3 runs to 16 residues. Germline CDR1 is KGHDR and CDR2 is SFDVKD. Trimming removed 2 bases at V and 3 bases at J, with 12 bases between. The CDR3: CATSDWGVSYTGELFF. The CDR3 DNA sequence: TGTGCCACCAGTGATTGGGGGGTATCGTACACCGGGGAGCTGTTTTTT.

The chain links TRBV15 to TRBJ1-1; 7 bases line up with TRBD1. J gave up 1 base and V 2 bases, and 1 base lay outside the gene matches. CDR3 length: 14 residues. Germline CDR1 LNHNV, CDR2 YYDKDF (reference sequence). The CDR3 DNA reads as TGTGCCACCAGCAGACAGGGGGGGAACACTGAAGCTTTCTTT. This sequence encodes CATSRQGGNTEAFF.

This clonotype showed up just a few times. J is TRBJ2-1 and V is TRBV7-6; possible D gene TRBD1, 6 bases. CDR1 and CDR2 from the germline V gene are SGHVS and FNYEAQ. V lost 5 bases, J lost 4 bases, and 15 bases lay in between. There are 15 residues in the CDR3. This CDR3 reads CASSLGQLLYNEQFF. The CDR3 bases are TGTGCCAGCAGCCTAGGACAGCTCCTGTACAATGAGCAGTTCTTC.

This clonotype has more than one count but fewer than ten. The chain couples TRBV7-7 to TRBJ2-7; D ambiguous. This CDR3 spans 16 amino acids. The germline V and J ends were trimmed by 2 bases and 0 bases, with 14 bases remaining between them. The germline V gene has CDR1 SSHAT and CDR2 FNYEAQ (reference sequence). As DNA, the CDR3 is TGTGCCAGCAGCTTATCTGCCCATACAAGCTCCTACGAGCAGTACTTC. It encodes CASSLSAHTSSYEQYF.

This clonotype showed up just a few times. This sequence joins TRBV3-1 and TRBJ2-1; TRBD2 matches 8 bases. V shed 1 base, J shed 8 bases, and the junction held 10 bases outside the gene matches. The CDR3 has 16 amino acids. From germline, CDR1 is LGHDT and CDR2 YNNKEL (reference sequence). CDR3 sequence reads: CASSQASSGSTHEQFF. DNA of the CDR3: TGTGCCAGCAGCCAAGCTTCGAGCGGGAGCACCCATGAGCAGTTCTTC.

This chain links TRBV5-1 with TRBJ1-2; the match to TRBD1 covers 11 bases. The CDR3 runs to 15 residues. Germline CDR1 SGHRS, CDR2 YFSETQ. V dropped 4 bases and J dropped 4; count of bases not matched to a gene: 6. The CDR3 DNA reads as TGCGCCAGCAGCCTTACCGGGACAGGGGGCTATGGCTACACCTTC. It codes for CASSLTGTGGYGYTF.

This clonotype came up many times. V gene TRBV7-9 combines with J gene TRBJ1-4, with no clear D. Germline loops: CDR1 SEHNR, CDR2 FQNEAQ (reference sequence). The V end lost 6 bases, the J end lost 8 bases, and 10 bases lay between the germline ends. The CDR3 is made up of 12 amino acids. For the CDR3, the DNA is TGTGCCAGCAGTGAGATCGGGGAAAAACTGTTTTTT. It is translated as CASSEIGEKLFF.

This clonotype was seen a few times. The CDR3: CASSQVPPAGGPYEQFF. DNA for the CDR3: TGTGCCAGCAGCCAAGTACCCCCGGCGGGAGGGCCCTATGAGCAGTTCTTC. This rearrangement joins TRBV3-1 to TRBJ2-1; 9 bases map to TRBD2. Trimming removed 1 base from V and 8 bases from J; junction bases left unmatched: 12. The CDR3 is 17 residues long. From germline, CDR1 is LGHDT and CDR2 YNNKEL (reference sequence).

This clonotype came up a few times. As DNA, the CDR3 is TGTGCCAGCAGCGGCCCGGGACTAGCGGGAGTTGGTGAGCAGTTCTTC. Protein sequence: CASSGPGLAGVGEQFF. This chain joins TRBV7-3 and TRBJ2-1, with TRBD2 matching over 14 bases. The CDR3 is made up of 16 amino acids. Germline V CDR1 and CDR2: SGHTA, FQGTGA. After removal of 5 bases from V and 9 bases from J, the junction contained 9 bases not matched to a gene.

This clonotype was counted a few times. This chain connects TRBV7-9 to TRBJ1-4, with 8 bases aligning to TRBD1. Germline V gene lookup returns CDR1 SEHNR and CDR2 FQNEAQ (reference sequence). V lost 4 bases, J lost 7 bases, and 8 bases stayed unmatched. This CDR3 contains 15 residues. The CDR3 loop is CASSSRQGMGEKLFF. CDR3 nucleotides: TGTGCCAGCAGCTCCCGACAGGGGATGGGTGAAAAACTGTTTTTT.

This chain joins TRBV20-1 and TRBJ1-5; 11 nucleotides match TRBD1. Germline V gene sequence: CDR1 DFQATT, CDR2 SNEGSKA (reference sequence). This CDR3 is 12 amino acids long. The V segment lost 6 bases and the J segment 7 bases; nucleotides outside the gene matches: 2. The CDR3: CSAGDRGQPQHF. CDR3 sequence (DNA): TGCAGTGCCGGGGACAGGGGGCAGCCCCAGCATTTT.

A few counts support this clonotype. In nucleotides, the CDR3 is TGCGCCAGCAGCCCCCAGAGGGACGGCGAGCAGTACTTC. Amino acids: CASSPQRDGEQYF. The chain has TRBV5-1 and TRBJ2-7, with D possibly being TRBD1 or TRBD2 (5 bases each). The CDR3 runs to 13 residues. Trimming removed 4 bases from V and 6 bases from J, with 14 bases in between. In germline, CDR1 is SGHRS, CDR2 YFSETQ.

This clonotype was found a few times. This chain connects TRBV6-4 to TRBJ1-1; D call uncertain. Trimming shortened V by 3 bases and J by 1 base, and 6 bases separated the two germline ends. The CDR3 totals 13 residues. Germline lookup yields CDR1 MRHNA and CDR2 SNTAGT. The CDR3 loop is CASSETWNTEAFF. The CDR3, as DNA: TGTGCCAGCAGTGAGACATGGAACACTGAAGCTTTCTTT.

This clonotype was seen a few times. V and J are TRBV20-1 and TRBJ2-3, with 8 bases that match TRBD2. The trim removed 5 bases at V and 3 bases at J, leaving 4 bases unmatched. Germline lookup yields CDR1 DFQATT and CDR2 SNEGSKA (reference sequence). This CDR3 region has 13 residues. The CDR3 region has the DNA TGCAGTGCTGCGGGACTAGGGACAGATACGCAGTATTTT. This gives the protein CSAAGLGTDTQYF.

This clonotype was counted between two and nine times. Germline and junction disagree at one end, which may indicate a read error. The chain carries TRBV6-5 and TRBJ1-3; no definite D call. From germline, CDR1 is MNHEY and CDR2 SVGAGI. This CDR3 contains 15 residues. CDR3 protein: CASSDSSGSGNTIYF. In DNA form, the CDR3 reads TGTGCCAGCAGTGACTCATCGGGCAGTGGAAACACCATATATTTT.

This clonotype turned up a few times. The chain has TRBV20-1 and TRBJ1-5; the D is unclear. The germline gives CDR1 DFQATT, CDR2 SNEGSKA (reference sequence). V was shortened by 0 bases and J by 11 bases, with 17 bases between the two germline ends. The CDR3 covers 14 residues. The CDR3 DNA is TGCAGTGCTAGAGATGGCCGGCGGTCGACGACCCAGCATTTT. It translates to CSARDGRRSTTQHF.

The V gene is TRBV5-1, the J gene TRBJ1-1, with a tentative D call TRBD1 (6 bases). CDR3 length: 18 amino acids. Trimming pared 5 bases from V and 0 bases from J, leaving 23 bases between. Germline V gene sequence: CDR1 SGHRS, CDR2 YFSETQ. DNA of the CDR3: TGCGCCAGCAGAACTACGTTCAGGGGTCTCGACATGAACACTGAAGCTTTCTTT. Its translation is CASRTTFRGLDMNTEAFF.

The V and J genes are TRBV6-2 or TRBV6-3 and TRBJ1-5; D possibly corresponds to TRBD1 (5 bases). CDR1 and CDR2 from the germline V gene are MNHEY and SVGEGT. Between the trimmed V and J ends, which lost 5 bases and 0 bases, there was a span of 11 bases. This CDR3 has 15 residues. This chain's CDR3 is CASSVGLVSNQPQHF. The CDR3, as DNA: TGTGCCAGCAGTGTGGGGCTGGTTAGCAATCAGCCCCAGCATTTT.

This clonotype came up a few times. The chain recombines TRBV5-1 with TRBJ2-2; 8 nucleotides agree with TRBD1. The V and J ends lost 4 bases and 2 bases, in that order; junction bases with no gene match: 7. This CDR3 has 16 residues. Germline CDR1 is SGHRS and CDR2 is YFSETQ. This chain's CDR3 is CASSSTGGVNTGELFF. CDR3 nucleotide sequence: TGCGCCAGCAGCAGTACAGGGGGTGTAAACACCGGGGAGCTGTTTTTT.

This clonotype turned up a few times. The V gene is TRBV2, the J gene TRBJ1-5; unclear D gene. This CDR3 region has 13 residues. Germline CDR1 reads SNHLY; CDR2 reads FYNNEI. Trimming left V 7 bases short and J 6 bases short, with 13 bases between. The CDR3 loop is CASTQIGGQPQHF. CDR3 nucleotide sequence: TGTGCCAGCACTCAAATAGGTGGTCAGCCCCAGCATTTT.

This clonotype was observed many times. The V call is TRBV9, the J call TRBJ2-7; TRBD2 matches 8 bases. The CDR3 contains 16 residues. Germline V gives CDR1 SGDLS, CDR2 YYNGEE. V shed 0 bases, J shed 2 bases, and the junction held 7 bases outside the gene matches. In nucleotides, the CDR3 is TGTGCCAGCAGCGTAGAGTCCAGCGGGGGAACCTACGAGCAGTACTTC. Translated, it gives CASSVESSGGTYEQYF.

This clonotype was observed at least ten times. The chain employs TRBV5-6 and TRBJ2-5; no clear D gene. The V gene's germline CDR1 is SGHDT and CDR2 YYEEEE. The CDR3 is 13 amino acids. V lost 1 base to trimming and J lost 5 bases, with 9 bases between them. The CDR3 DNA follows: TGTGCCAGCAGCTTGTTTGGGCGGGAGACCCAGTACTTC. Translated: CASSLFGRETQYF.

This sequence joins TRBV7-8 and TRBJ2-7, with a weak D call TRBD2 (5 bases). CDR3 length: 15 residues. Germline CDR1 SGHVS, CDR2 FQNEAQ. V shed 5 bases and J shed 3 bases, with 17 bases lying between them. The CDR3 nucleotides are TGTGCCAGCAGCCCAGAGTATGGAGGCCGCTACGAGCAGTACTTC. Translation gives CASSPEYGGRYEQYF.

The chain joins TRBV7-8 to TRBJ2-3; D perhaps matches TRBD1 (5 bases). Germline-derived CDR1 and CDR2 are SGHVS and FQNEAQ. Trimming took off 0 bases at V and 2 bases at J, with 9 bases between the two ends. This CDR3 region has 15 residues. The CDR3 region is CASSLAAGFTDTQYF. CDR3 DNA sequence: TGTGCCAGCAGCTTAGCCGCAGGGTTCACAGATACGCAGTATTTT.

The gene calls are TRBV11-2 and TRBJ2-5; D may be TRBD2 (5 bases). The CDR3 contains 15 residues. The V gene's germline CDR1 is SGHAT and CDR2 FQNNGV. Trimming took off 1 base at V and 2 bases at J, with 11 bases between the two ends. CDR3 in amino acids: CASSLVTGMQETQYF. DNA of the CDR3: TGTGCCAGCAGCTTAGTTACCGGGATGCAAGAGACCCAGTACTTC.